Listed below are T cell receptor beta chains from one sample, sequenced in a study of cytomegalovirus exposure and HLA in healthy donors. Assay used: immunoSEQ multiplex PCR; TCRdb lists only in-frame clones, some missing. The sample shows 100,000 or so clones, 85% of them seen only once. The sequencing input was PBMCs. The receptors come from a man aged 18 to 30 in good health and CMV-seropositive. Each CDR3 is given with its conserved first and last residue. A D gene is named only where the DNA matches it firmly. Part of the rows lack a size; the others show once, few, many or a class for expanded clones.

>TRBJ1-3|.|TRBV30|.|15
CAWSVDRISGNTIYF
TGTGCCTGGAGTGTAGACAGGATCTCTGGAAACACCATATATTTT
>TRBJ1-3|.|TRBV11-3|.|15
CASSLGRSSGNTIYF
TGTGCCAGCAGCTTAGGACGGAGCTCTGGAAACACCATATATTTT
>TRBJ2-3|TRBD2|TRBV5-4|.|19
CASSLLTSGSGGGTDTQYF
TGTGCCAGCAGCTTGCTTACTAGCGGGAGCGGGGGAGGCACAGATACGCAGTATTTT
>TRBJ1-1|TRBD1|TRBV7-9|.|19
CASSSSGTGFPGTDTEAFF
TGTGCCAGCAGCTCGTCCGGGACAGGCTTCCCTGGGACCGACACTGAAGCTTTCTTT
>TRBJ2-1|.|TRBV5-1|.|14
CASSLGEYGNEQFF
TGCGCCAGCAGCTTGGGGGAGTATGGAAATGAGCAGTTCTTC
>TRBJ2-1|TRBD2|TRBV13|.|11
CASRGDNEQFF
TGTGCCAGCCGGGGGGACAATGAGCAGTTCTTC
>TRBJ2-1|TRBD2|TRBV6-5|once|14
CASRDPGGLDEQFF
TGTGCCAGCAGGGACCCGGGAGGCCTCGATGAGCAGTTCTTC
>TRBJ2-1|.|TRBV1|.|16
CTSSGYRDGPYNEQFF
TGCACCAGCAGTGGGTACAGGGATGGCCCCTACAATGAGCAGTTCTTC
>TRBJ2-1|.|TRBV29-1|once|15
CSVGGGESSYNEQFF
TGCAGCGTCGGCGGAGGGGAGAGCTCCTACAATGAGCAGTTCTTC
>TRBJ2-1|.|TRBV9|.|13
CASSVGDYNEQFF
TGTGCCAGCAGCGTAGGAGATTACAATGAGCAGTTCTTC
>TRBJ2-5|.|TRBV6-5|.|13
CASTTPGMETQYF
TGTGCCAGCACCACCCCAGGGATGGAGACCCAGTACTTC
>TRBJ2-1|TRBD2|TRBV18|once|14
CASSPGTSGNEQFF
TGTGCCAGCTCGCCTGGGACTAGCGGAAATGAGCAGTTCTTC
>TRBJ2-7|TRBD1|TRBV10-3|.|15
CAIRAIGQGAYEQYF
TGTGCCATCAGGGCAATAGGCCAGGGGGCCTACGAGCAGTACTTC
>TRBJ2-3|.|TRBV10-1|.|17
CASSPEAGTYSTDTQYF
TGCGCCAGCAGTCCCGAAGCCGGGACATATTCCACAGATACGCAGTATTTT
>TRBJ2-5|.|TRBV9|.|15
CASSPSGTPQETQYF
TGTGCCAGCAGCCCCTCCGGGACACCCCAAGAGACCCAGTACTTC
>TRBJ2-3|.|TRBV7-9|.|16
CASSLVPALVWSTQYF
TGTGCCAGCAGCTTAGTCCCGGCACTAGTATGGAGTACGCAGTATTTT
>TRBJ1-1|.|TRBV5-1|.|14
CASSLASGNTEAFF
TGCGCCAGCAGCTTGGCGTCGGGGAACACTGAAGCTTTCTTT
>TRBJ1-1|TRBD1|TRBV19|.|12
CASLERDSEAFF
TGTGCCAGTCTAGAACGGGACAGTGAAGCTTTCTTT
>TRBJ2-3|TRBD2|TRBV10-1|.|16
CASSALLAGGLDTQYF
TGCGCCAGCAGTGCCCTACTAGCGGGAGGGTTAGATACGCAGTATTTT
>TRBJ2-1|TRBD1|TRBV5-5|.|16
CASSFDPKQGYNEQFF
TGTGCCAGCAGCTTTGACCCTAAACAGGGGTACAATGAGCAGTTCTTC
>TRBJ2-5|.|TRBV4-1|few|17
CASSRLEAKQGWETQYF
TGCGCCAGCAGCCGGCTTGAAGCCAAGCAGGGTTGGGAGACCCAGTACTTC
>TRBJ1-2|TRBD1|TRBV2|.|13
CASGVGTDYGYTF
TGTGCCAGCGGTGTCGGGACAGACTATGGCTACACCTTC
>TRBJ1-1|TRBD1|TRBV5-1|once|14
CASSLEGANTEAFF
TGCGCCAGCAGCTTGGAGGGGGCGAACACTGAAGCTTTCTTT
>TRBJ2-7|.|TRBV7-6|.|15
CASSLAAGGPVEQYF
TGTGCCAGCAGCTTAGCGGCAGGAGGCCCGGTGGAGCAGTACTTC
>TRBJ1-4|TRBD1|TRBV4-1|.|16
CASSQDRSGGVEKLFF
TGCGCCAGCAGCCAAGATCGTTCAGGGGGTGTTGAAAAACTGTTTTTT
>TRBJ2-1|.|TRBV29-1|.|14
CSVEAGSSYNEQFF
TGCAGCGTTGAAGCGGGTAGCTCCTACAATGAGCAGTTCTTC
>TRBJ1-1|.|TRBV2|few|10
CASRGVTAFF
TGTGCCAGCAGAGGGGTTACAGCTTTCTTT
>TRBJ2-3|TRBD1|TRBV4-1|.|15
CASSQVDRGADTQYF
TGCGCCAGCAGCCAAGTTGACAGGGGAGCAGATACGCAGTATTTT
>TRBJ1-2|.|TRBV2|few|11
CASGTDYGYTF
TGTGCCAGCGGAACAGACTATGGCTACACCTTC
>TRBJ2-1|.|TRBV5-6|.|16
CASSHPDGSSYNEQFF
TGTGCCAGCAGCCACCCTGACGGGAGCTCCTACAATGAGCAGTTCTTC
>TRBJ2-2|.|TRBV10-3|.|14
CAISESGLTGELFF
TGTGCCATCAGTGAGTCTGGACTCACCGGGGAGCTGTTTTTT
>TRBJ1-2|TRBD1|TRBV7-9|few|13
CASSIQGAEGYTF
TGTGCCAGCAGCATCCAGGGGGCTGAAGGCTACACCTTC
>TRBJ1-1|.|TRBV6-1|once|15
CASSELGGQGTEAFF
TGTGCCAGCAGTGAGCTGGGGGGGCAGGGCACTGAAGCTTTCTTT
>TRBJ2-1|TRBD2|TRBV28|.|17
CASSRFSREWDNNEQFF
TGTGCCAGCAGTCGGTTCTCGCGGGAGTGGGATAACAATGAGCAGTTCTTC
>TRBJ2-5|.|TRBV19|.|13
CASSIGDRETQYF
TGTGCCAGTAGTATAGGCGACAGGGAGACCCAGTACTTC
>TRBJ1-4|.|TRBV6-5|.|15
CASSPRQATNEKLFF
TGTGCCAGCAGTCCGAGACAGGCAACTAATGAAAAACTGTTTTTT
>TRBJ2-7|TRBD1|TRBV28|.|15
CASSNPTGAFEEQYF
TGTGCCAGCAGTAACCCGACAGGGGCATTCGAGGAGCAGTACTTC
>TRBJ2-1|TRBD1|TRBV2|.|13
CALGQGGNNEQFF
TGTGCCCTCGGACAGGGGGGCAATAATGAGCAGTTCTTC
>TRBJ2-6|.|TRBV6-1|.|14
CAVQVNSGANVLTF
TGTGCCGTACAGGTTAACTCTGGGGCCAACGTCCTGACTTTC
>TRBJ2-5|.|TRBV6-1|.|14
CASSEGLLQETQYF
TGTGCCAGCAGTGAAGGACTCCTCCAAGAGACCCAGTACTTC
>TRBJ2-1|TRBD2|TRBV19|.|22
CASSNKDGWTSGVTTSYNEQFF
TGTGCCAGTAGTAATAAGGACGGTTGGACTAGCGGGGTAACCACCTCCTACAATGAGCAGTTCTTC